This note documents a single TCR beta chain sequence. The antigen is undetermined. Repertoires were generated with immunoSEQ multiplex PCR, while TCRdb's copy carries only in-frame clones and drops some. Of tens of thousands of clones listed, about 81% are singletons. The data were obtained in a study of graft-versus-host responses after intestinal transplantation. Study overall: Multivisceral, liver-intestinal, or isolated intestinal grafts went to recipients. General observations from the study: Peak levels of circulating GvH clones tracked with early post-transplant HvG declines. GvH clones occurred in recipient marrow; some first appeared in ileum or blood.

Germline V CDR1 and CDR2: KGHSH, LQKENI. This CDR3 is 18 amino acids long. V was pared by 6 bases and J by 0 bases, with 20 bases between. The source was unstimulated CD4+ T cells sorted from spleen or lymph node cells, collected before transplant. This receptor was identified in a human donor who was the organ donor for an intestinal transplant. V gene TRBV18 combines with J gene TRBJ2-2; maybe TRBD2 (6 bases). CDR3 in amino acids: CASSLRELARSNTGELFF. CDR3 bases: TGTGCCAGCTCCCTCAGGGAGCTAGCGCGATCGAACACCGGGGAGCTGTTTTTT.